Below, 3 T cell receptor beta chains from the same sample are listed, as sequenced in a study of blood T cells in healthy people across ages. A second PCR, run for roughly 7 to 11 cycles, used a sample-barcoded 5' primer plus a J-beta primer mix. TCRdb used MiXCR to reprocess the 5' RACE reads, holding one entry per CDR3 protein. Among 1.5 million to 2 million distinct CDR3 sequences, under 30% were seen once, and the ten largest hold roughly 8%. Input material: blood. These receptors all stem from a woman in her twenties or thirties in good health.

This clonotype has ten or more counts. The V call is TRBV15, the J call TRBJ2-7; a possible D gene is TRBD1 (5 bases). Trimming cost V 0 bases and J 2 bases, with 8 bases left between them. CDR1 is LNHNV and CDR2 is YYDKDF in the germline V gene (reference sequence). This CDR3 contains 14 residues. CDR3 region: CATSRDQGPYEQYF. CDR3 DNA sequence: TGTGCCACCAGCAGAGATCAGGGTCCCTACGAGCAGTACTTC. The full variable domain, completed using reference TRBV15 and TRBJ2-7, is DAMVIQNPRYQVTQFGKPVTLSCSQTLNHNVMYWYQQKSSQAPKLLFHYYDKDFNNEADTPDNFQSRRPNTSFCFLDIRSPGLGDTAMYLCATSRDQGPYEQYFGPGTRLTVT.

The V call is TRBV6-5, the J call TRBJ1-5; D is undetermined. The CDR3 has 13 amino acids. CDR1 MNHEY and CDR2 SVGAGI come from the germline V gene. Trimming took off 5 bases at V and 5 bases at J, with 10 bases between the two ends. CDR3 coding DNA: TGTGCCAGCAGTAAGAGGGAAGATCAGCCCCAGCATTTT. It encodes CASSKREDQPQHF.

J is TRBJ1-2 and V is TRBV20-1; D is possibly TRBD1 (5 bases). The germline CDR1 and CDR2 sequences are DFQATT and SNEGSKA (reference sequence). The CDR3 consists of 15 residues. The V end was cut by 4 bases, the J end by 0 bases, with 15 bases between. The CDR3 region has the DNA TGCAGTGCTACCCGAGCGACGACAGCTAACTATGGCTACACCTTC. Translating gives CSATRATTANYGYTF.